One and the same sample provided the 31 T cell receptor beta chains below, sequenced in a study of T cell responses to AZD1222 COVID-19 vaccine. The assay was immunoSEQ multiplex PCR, and TCRdb's table has in-frame clones only and misses some. The table lists 130,000 or so clones, 84% of them singletons. Sequenced here: peripheral blood, sampled 28 days after the second AZD1222 dose. Source of these receptors: an adult who received the AZD1222 COVID-19 vaccine.

The chain has TRBV12-3 or TRBV12-4 and TRBJ1-6, with no clear D. V lost 7 bases to trimming and J lost 14 bases, with 12 bases between them. The CDR3 runs to 11 residues. In DNA, the CDR3 is TGTGCCAGCACCCAAGGGAGAACCCTCCACTTT. Amino acids: CASTQGRTLHF.

The genes are TRBV27 and TRBJ1-5, with 7 bases fitting TRBD1. The germline V gene has CDR1 MNHEY and CDR2 SMNVEV (reference sequence). V shed 5 bases and J 7 bases; nucleotides not matched to a gene: 11. CDR3 length equals 15 residues. The CDR3 spells CASSPIDREGQPQHF. The CDR3 DNA follows: TGTGCCAGCAGTCCAATCGACAGGGAAGGGCAGCCCCAGCATTTT.

V usage is TRBV7-8 and J usage is TRBJ2-2, with D unresolved. V lost 1 base and J lost 3, with 12 bases in between. Germline loops: CDR1 SGHVS, CDR2 FQNEAQ. This CDR3 has 16 residues. CDR3 coding DNA: TGTGCCAGCAGCTTAGTCAGCAGGCCAGACACCGGGGAGCTGTTTTTT. Translated: CASSLVSRPDTGELFF. Filled out from reference TRBV7-8 and TRBJ2-2, the complete variable domain reads GAGVSQSPRYKVAKRGQDVALRCDPISGHVSLFWYQQALGQGPEFLTYFQNEAQLDKSGLPSDRFFAERPEGSVSTLKIQRTQQEDSAVYLCASSLVSRPDTGELFFGEGSRLTVL.

The chain recombines TRBV5-1 with TRBJ1-2; D is unclear. The V gene's germline CDR1 is SGHRS and CDR2 YFSETQ. V lost 1 base and J 6 bases, leaving 10 bases between the germline ends. CDR3 length: 13 amino acids. Here the CDR3 DNA reads TGCGCCAGCAGCTTGTTATTCGGCGATGGCTACACCTTC. Its translation: CASSLLFGDGYTF.

The rearrangement links TRBV7-2 to TRBJ1-1; no clear D. The CDR3 has 13 residues. Trimming cost V 5 bases and J 2 bases, with 9 bases left between them. The germline CDR1 and CDR2 sequences are SGHTA and FQGNSA. CDR3 protein: CASSTQRNTEAFF. The CDR3 region has the DNA TGTGCCAGCAGCACACAGAGAAACACTGAAGCTTTCTTT.

The chain couples TRBV5-1 to TRBJ2-5, with D tentatively TRBD1 or TRBD2 (5 bases each). The CDR3 covers 14 residues. Trimming shortened V by 0 bases and J by 5 bases, and 11 bases separated the two germline ends. The V gene's germline CDR1 is SGHRS and CDR2 YFSETQ. This chain's CDR3 is CASSLAQGVETQYF. CDR3 nucleotide sequence: TGCGCCAGCAGCTTGGCTCAGGGAGTCGAGACCCAGTACTTC.

This clone has more than one count but fewer than ten. The genes are TRBV5-1 and TRBJ2-5; a possible D gene is TRBD2 (7 bases). Germline V lookup: CDR1 SGHRS, CDR2 YFSETQ. The V end lost 4 bases, the J end lost 0 bases, and 16 bases lay between the germline ends. This CDR3 is built from 16 residues. DNA for the CDR3: TGCGCCAGCAGCCAACCGCGGGGGCGGTACCAAGAGACCCAGTACTTC. It translates to CASSQPRGRYQETQYF.

This chain uses TRBV5-8 with TRBJ2-3, with D possibly matching TRBD1 (6 bases). The CDR3 totals 15 residues. Germline CDR1 is SGHTS and CDR2 is YDEGEE. Trimming cost V 3 bases and J 1 base, with 12 bases left between them. The CDR3 region is CASSSRGTRTDTQYF. The CDR3 coding sequence is TGTGCCAGCAGCTCGAGGGGGACCCGCACAGATACGCAGTATTTT. The full variable domain, rest sourced from reference TRBV5-8 and TRBJ2-3, is EAGVTQSPTHLIKTRGQQATLRCSPISGHTSVYWYQQALGLGLQFLLWYDEGEERNRGNFPPRFSGRQFPNYSSELNVNALELEDSALYLCASSSRGTRTDTQYFGPGTRLTVL.

The table lists this clone with a count of one. V usage is TRBV5-1 and J usage is TRBJ1-4; D gene ambiguous. CDR1 and CDR2 (germline): SGHRS, YFSETQ. V gave up 0 bases and J gave up 1 base, with 10 bases separating them. The CDR3 has 16 residues. The DNA of the CDR3 is TGCGCCAGCAGCTTGGAAGGGTCTGGAACTAATGAAAAACTGTTTTTT. Protein sequence: CASSLEGSGTNEKLFF. Drawing the rest from reference TRBV5-1 and TRBJ1-4, the complete variable domain is KAGVTQTPRYLIKTRGQQVTLSCSPISGHRSVSWYQQTPGQGLQFLFEYFSETQRNKGNFPGRFSGRQFSNSRSEMNVSTLELGDSALYLCASSLEGSGTNEKLFFGSGTQLSVL.

The CDR3 DNA follows: TGCGCCAGCAGCCAATTCGGGACAGGGGTTAATTCACCCCTCCACTTT. Protein: CASSQFGTGVNSPLHF. The chain has TRBV4-3 and TRBJ1-6, with 10 positions matching TRBD1. The germline V gene has CDR1 LGHNA and CDR2 YSLEER. V lost 2 bases to trimming and J lost 6 bases; unmatched junction nucleotides: 4. This CDR3 is 16 amino acids long.

The gene calls are TRBV12-1 and TRBJ2-6; TRBD1 is the table's D call, not checked against the DNA. TRBV12-1 constitutes a pseudogene. The CDR3 spans 14 residues. As DNA, the CDR3 is TGTGCCAGCCCCGAGGGGGCTGGGGCCAACGTCCTGACTTTC. Its translation: CASPEGAGANVLTF.

This chain uses TRBV5-4 with TRBJ1-1, with D perhaps TRBD1 (6 bases). V gave up 3 bases and J gave up 1 base, with 16 bases separating them. CDR3 length: 16 amino acids. The germline gives CDR1 SGHNT, CDR2 YYREEE (reference sequence). CDR3: CASSYAQGRGNTEAFF. The DNA for the CDR3 is TGTGCCAGCAGCTATGCCCAGGGGAGAGGGAACACTGAAGCTTTCTTT.

This chain uses TRBV11-2 with TRBJ2-3, with 7 bases lining up with TRBD2. The germline gives CDR1 SGHAT, CDR2 FQNNGV. J was trimmed by 2 bases and V by 5 bases; bases with no gene match: 7. There are 15 residues in the CDR3. Here the CDR3 reads CASSPPGLNTDTQYF. CDR3 sequence (DNA): TGTGCCAGCAGCCCCCCGGGACTAAACACAGATACGCAGTATTTT.

The V and J genes are TRBV19 and TRBJ2-7, with 8 bases that match TRBD1. Germline V gene data show CDR1 as LNHDA and CDR2 as SQIVND (reference sequence). The CDR3 is 14 amino acids. Trimming removed 1 base from V and 3 bases from J; junction bases left unmatched: 2. CDR3 in amino acids: CASSIVGTGYEQYF. CDR3 nucleotides: TGTGCCAGTAGTATAGTAGGGACAGGCTACGAGCAGTACTTC.

The V gene is TRBV5-6, the J gene TRBJ2-7, with D unclear. V shed 0 bases and J shed 0 bases, with 4 bases lying between them. Germline CDR1 reads SGHDT; CDR2 reads YYEEEE. CDR3 length: 13 amino acids. The CDR3: CASSLEVSYEQYF. CDR3 bases: TGTGCCAGCAGCTTGGAGGTCTCCTACGAGCAGTACTTC.

The CDR3 bases are TGTGCCAGCAATGTGGGGGGGACCTACGAGCAGTACTTC. Protein: CASNVGGTYEQYF. The chain recombines TRBV3-1 (or the pseudogene TRBV3-2) with TRBJ2-7, with 7 bases aligning to TRBD2. CDR1 and CDR2 from the germline V gene are LGHDT and YNNKEL (reference sequence). V gave up 7 bases and J gave up 2 bases; unmatched junction bases: 5. The CDR3 extends over 13 amino acids.

The chain recombines TRBV27 with TRBJ1-2; TRBD1 is a possible D gene (6 bases). Deletions cut 8 bases from V and 7 bases from J, with 14 bases between. CDR3 length: 12 residues. Germline CDR1 is MNHEY and CDR2 is SMNVEV (reference sequence). The CDR3 bases are TGTGCCAGCCGAGGGGGGGCAGGTGGCTACACCTTC. Protein: CASRGGAGGYTF.

This clone appeared a single time. The J gene is TRBJ1-4, the V gene TRBV14, with D possibly being TRBD1 (5 bases). The germline V and J ends were trimmed by 1 base and 4 bases, with 10 bases remaining between them. Germline CDR1 and CDR2: SGHDN and FVKESK. CDR3 size: 15 residues. The CDR3 coding sequence is TGTGCCAGCAGCCAAGCGGGGGGGTATAATGAAAAACTGTTTTTT. Translating it yields CASSQAGGYNEKLFF.

This clone was picked up one time. The rearrangement links TRBV5-8 to TRBJ2-1; tentatively, D is TRBD1 (6 bases). The germline V and J ends were trimmed by 2 bases and 4 bases, with 16 bases remaining between them. This CDR3 has 16 residues. The germline gives CDR1 SGHTS, CDR2 YDEGEE. The CDR3, as DNA: TGTGCCAGCAGCTTCAGATCGACAGGTAGTTACAATGAGCAGTTCTTC. As protein: CASSFRSTGSYNEQFF.

V is TRBV5-4 and J is TRBJ1-1, with 7 bases that match TRBD1. Germline-derived CDR1 and CDR2 are SGHNT and YYREEE (reference sequence). The CDR3 loop spans 18 amino acids. The V gene end was trimmed by 1 base and the J gene end by 10 bases; junction bases not matched to a gene: 22. The CDR3 here is CASSLFRLGATTGRVAFF. The CDR3, as DNA: TGTGCCAGCAGCTTGTTCCGCCTTGGTGCAACGACAGGGCGAGTAGCTTTCTTT.

The chain uses TRBV5-8 and TRBJ1-1; D gene ambiguous. The CDR3 has 13 amino acids. The V end was cut by 2 bases, the J end by 3 bases, with 8 bases between. CDR1 and CDR2 from the germline V gene are SGHTS and YDEGEE. CDR3 residues: CASSFGWYTEAFF. DNA for the CDR3: TGTGCCAGCAGCTTCGGGTGGTACACTGAAGCTTTCTTT.

The chain carries TRBV5-1 and TRBJ1-1; no clear D gene. Germline V lookup: CDR1 SGHRS, CDR2 YFSETQ. The CDR3 covers 11 residues. V shed 4 bases and J shed 6 bases, with 7 bases lying between them. CDR3 residues: CASSLSSEAFF. The CDR3 DNA sequence: TGCGCCAGCAGCCTGTCGTCTGAAGCTTTCTTT. The entire variable domain, with the rest obtained from reference TRBV5-1 and TRBJ1-1, is as follows: KAGVTQTPRYLIKTRGQQVTLSCSPISGHRSVSWYQQTPGQGLQFLFEYFSETQRNKGNFPGRFSGRQFSNSRSEMNVSTLELGDSALYLCASSLSSEAFFGQGTRLTVV.

This chain uses TRBV6-2 or TRBV6-3 with TRBJ1-6; possibly TRBD1 for D (6 bases). CDR3 length: 14 residues. The germline V gene encodes CDR1 MNHEY and CDR2 SVGEGT. Trimming stripped 5 bases from V and 10 bases from J, with 15 bases between. In DNA, the CDR3 is TGTGCCAGCAGTCCCAAGGGGGAGGAATCACCCCTCCACTTT. It specifies CASSPKGEESPLHF.

Written as DNA, the CDR3 is TGCGCCAGCAGCCAAGATTGGGCTAGCGGGGGGGCAGTAGGAGAGACCCAGTACTTC. It specifies CASSQDWASGGAVGETQYF. This sequence joins TRBV4-1 and TRBJ2-5, with 12 bases lining up with TRBD2. CDR3 size: 19 residues. CDR1 and CDR2 (germline): MGHRA, YSYEKL. V was clipped by 0 bases and J by 4 bases; unmatched bases: 12.

J is TRBJ2-1 and V is TRBV6-5; the match to TRBD2 covers 12 bases. After removal of 5 bases from V and 9 bases from J, the junction contained 8 bases not matched to a gene. Germline CDR1 reads MNHEY; CDR2 reads SVGAGI. This CDR3 is 15 amino acids long. CDR3 protein: CASSPPTSGGIEQFF. The CDR3 nucleotides are TGTGCCAGCAGTCCACCGACTAGCGGGGGCATTGAGCAGTTCTTC.

This chain joins TRBV7-2 and TRBJ1-4; no clear D gene. Trimming left V 2 bases short and J 8 bases short, with 12 bases between. The germline CDR1 and CDR2 sequences are SGHTA and FQGNSA. This CDR3 comprises 14 residues. The CDR3 loop is CASSLLGSDEKLFF. The CDR3 region has the DNA TGTGCCAGCAGCTTATTGGGAAGTGACGAAAAACTGTTTTTT.

The chain has TRBV20-1 and TRBJ1-6; D is unclear. The CDR3 runs to 14 residues. Germline values: CDR1 DFQATT, CDR2 SNEGSKA (reference sequence). V lost 3 bases and J lost 0, with 6 bases in between. This CDR3 reads CSASISSYNSPLHF. CDR3 DNA sequence: TGCAGTGCTAGTATAAGCTCCTATAATTCACCCCTCCACTTT.

The rearrangement joins TRBV6-5 to TRBJ1-5; a possible D gene is TRBD1 (6 bases). The CDR3 is made up of 16 amino acids. Germline CDR1 MNHEY, CDR2 SVGAGI. Trimming shortened V by 2 bases and J by 0 bases, and 11 bases separated the two germline ends. The CDR3 is CASSYGGAYSNQPQHF. The CDR3 coding sequence is TGTGCCAGCAGTTACGGGGGGGCCTATAGCAATCAGCCCCAGCATTTT.

This chain joins TRBV7-9 and TRBJ1-4; the D is unclear. In germline, CDR1 is SEHNR, CDR2 FQNEAQ (reference sequence). The CDR3 runs 13 residues. V was clipped by 5 bases and J by 7 bases, with 11 bases between them. The CDR3 DNA is TGTGCCAGCAGCCACACCCCTAGTGAAAAACTGTTTTTT. It translates to CASSHTPSEKLFF.

The V and J genes are TRBV29-1 and TRBJ1-1, with TRBD1 as a possible D gene (6 bases). The CDR3 runs 10 residues. Germline V gene data show CDR1 as SQVTM and CDR2 as ANQGSEA. The V and J ends lost 4 bases and 8 bases respectively, with 8 bases between them. The CDR3 coding sequence is TGCAGCGTTGTGGGGACAGAAGCTTTCTTT. The encoded protein is CSVVGTEAFF.

The CDR3 region is CASSNEGRETQYF. CDR3 in DNA: TGTGCCAGCTCAAACGAGGGCCGGGAGACCCAGTACTTC. The chain recombines TRBV18 with TRBJ2-5, with D tentatively TRBD2 (5 bases). Germline loops: CDR1 KGHSH, CDR2 LQKENI. The CDR3 loop spans 13 amino acids. The germline V and J ends were trimmed by 5 bases and 5 bases, with 12 bases remaining between them.